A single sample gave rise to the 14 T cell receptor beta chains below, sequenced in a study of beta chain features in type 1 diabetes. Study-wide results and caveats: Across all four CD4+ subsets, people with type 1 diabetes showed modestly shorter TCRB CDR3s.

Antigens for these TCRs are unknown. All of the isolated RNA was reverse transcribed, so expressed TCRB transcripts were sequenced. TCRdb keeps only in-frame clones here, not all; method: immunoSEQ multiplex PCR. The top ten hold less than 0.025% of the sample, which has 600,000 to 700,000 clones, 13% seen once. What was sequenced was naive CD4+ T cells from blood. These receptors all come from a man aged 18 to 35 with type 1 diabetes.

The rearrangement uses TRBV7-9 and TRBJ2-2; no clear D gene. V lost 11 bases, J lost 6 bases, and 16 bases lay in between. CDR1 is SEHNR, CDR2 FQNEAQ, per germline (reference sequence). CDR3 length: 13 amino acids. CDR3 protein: CAGPLSMSGELFF. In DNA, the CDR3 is TGTGCCGGACCCCTATCTATGTCCGGGGAGCTGTTTTTT.

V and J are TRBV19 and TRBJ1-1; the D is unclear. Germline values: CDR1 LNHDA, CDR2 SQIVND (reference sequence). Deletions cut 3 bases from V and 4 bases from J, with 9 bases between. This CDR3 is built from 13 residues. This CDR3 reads CASSISRATEAFF. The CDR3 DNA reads TGTGCCAGTAGTATCTCAAGAGCCACTGAAGCTTTCTTT.

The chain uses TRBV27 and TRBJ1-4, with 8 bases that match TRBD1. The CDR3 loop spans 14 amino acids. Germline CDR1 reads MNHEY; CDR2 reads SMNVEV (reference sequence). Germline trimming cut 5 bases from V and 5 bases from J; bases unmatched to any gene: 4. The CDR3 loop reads CASSRDRSNEKLFF. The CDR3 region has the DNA TGTGCCAGCAGTCGGGACAGGTCGAATGAAAAACTGTTTTTT.

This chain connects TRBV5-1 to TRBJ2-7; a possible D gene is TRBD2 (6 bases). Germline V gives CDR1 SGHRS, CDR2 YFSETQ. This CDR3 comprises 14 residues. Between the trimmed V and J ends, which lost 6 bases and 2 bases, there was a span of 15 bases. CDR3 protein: CASNPGGDTYEQYF. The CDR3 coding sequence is TGCGCCAGCAACCCCGGGGGTGATACCTACGAGCAGTACTTC.

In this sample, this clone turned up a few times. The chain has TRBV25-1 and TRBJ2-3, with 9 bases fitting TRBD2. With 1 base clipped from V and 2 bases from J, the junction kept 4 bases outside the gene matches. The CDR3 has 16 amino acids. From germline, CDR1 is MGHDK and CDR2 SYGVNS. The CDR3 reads CASSEFPSGATDTQYF. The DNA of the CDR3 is TGTGCCAGCAGTGAATTCCCTAGCGGGGCCACAGATACGCAGTATTTT.

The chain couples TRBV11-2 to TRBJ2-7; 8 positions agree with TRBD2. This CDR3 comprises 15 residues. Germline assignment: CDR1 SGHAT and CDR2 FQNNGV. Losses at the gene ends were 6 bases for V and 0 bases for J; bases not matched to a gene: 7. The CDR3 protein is CASRPAGASSYEQYF. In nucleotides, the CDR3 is TGTGCCAGCAGACCAGCGGGGGCTAGCTCCTACGAGCAGTACTTC.

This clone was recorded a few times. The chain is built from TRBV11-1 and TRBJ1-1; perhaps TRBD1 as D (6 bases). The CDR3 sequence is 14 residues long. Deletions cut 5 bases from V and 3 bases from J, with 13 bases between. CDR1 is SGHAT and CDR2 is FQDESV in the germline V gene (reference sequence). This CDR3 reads CASSLQGGDTEAFF. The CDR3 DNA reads TGTGCCAGCAGCCTACAGGGTGGTGACACTGAAGCTTTCTTT. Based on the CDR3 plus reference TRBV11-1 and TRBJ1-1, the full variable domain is EAEVAQSPRYKITEKSQAVAFWCDPISGHATLYWYRQILGQGPELLVQFQDESVVDDSQLPKDRFSAERLKGVDSTLKIQPAELGDSAMYLCASSLQGGDTEAFFGQGTRLTVV.

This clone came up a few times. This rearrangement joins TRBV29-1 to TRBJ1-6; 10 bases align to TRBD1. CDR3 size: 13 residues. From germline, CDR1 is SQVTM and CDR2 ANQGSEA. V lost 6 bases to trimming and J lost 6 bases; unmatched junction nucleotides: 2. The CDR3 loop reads CSVGQGTNSPLHF. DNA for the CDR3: TGCAGCGTGGGACAGGGGACTAATTCACCCCTCCACTTT.

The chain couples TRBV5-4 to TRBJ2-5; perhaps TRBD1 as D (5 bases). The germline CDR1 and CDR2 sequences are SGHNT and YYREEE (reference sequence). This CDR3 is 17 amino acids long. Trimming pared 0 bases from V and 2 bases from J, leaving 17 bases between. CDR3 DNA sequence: TGTGCCAGCAGCTTGGCCCCAGGGTCACCAGGTCAAGAGACCCAGTACTTC. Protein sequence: CASSLAPGSPGQETQYF.

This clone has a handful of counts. The CDR3 DNA reads as TGTGCCAGCAGCCCGGAGGGTTATGGCTACACCTTC. Translating it yields CASSPEGYGYTF. V gene TRBV11-2 combines with J gene TRBJ1-2; D is unclear. This CDR3 has 12 amino acids. From germline, CDR1 is SGHAT and CDR2 FQNNGV. Trimming left V 5 bases short and J 5 bases short, with 9 bases between.

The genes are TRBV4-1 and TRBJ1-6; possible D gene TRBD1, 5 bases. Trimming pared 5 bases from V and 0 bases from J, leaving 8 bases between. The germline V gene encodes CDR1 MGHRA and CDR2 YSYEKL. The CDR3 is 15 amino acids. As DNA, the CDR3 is TGCGCCAGCAGCGCGGGGCGCTCCTATAATTCACCCCTCCACTTT. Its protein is CASSAGRSYNSPLHF.

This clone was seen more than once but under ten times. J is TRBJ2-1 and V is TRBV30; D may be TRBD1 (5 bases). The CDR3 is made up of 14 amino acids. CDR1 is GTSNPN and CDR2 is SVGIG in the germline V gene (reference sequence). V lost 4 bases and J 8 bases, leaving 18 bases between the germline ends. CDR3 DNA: TGTGCCTGGAACGGTGGGGCCCCGCCGTATGAGCAGTTCTTC. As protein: CAWNGGAPPYEQFF.

In nucleotides, the CDR3 is TGCGCCAGCAGCCAATCTTCACAGGGCCGCAGCAATCAGCCCCAGCATTTT. The encoded protein is CASSQSSQGRSNQPQHF. V usage is TRBV4-1 and J usage is TRBJ1-5; TRBD1 is a possible D gene (6 bases). Trimming cost V 2 bases and J 1 base, with 15 bases left between them. Germline values: CDR1 MGHRA, CDR2 YSYEKL. The CDR3 covers 17 residues.

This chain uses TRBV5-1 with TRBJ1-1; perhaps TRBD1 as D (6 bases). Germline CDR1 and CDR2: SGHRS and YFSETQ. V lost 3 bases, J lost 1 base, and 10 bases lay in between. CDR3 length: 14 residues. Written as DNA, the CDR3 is TGCGCCAGCAGCTCGGACAGCTCGAACACTGAAGCTTTCTTT. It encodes CASSSDSSNTEAFF.